The TCR beta chain under discussion was sequenced for a study of blood T cell repertoires in COVID-19 (dated by TCRdb to 2019 to 2021). In terms of the full investigation: Collaborator samples came from the United States, Italy and Spain and covered acute and convalescent phases of COVID-19. The material from the prospective study consisted of cDNA or gDNA derived from T cells, B-cell-depleted T cells, or PBMCs. The dataset comprised deeply sampled blood TCRbeta repertoires from subjects exposed to, actively infected with, or recovered from COVID-19. A freely available public database, intended as a resource for researchers studying the immune response to SARS-CoV-2, is where the repertoires were released. The samples were drawn from the first 160 participants of the ongoing ImmuneRACE study and from 950 to 1,500 subjects provided by 6 global collaborators. The sample metadata nearly always contained a de-identified subject ID, COVID-19 status, age in years and sex. Where available, HLA class I and class II types were obtained from metadata supplied by the sample provider rather than from assay-based typing.

Overall results and qualifications from the work: Clinical and demographic metadata were provided uncurated, with the amount varying by source and participant.

At one collaborating source in Seattle, patients were enrolled during active infection and were followed longitudinally through the course of disease. Each collaborating institution followed its own protocols to collect whole blood in K2EDTA tubes. For TCRbeta analysis, collaborator samples were shipped as frozen whole blood, as isolated PBMCs, or as DNA extracted from either sample type. This clone appeared a single time. Its binding antigen is unknown. Qualities for individual bases were not recorded, and no much larger clone is one base off. The CDR3, from cysteine to phenylalanine, totals 15 residues. This entry keeps only the CDR3 DNA: 45 bases, framed from base 1. CDR1 SEHNR and CDR2 FQNEAQ are derived from the germline V gene (reference sequence). Germline trimming: 2 bases from V, 4 bases from J; junction bases outside gene matches: 5. TCRbeta CDR3 regions were amplified from genomic DNA using the immunoSEQ Assay, a bias-controlled multiplex PCR. The authors processed their data as follows. Within the assay, amplification of reference gene primers was used to estimate how many nucleated cells each sample contained. To quantify the absolute abundance of each unique TCRbeta CDR3 rearrangement, sequence reads were collapsed and filtered. Productive Simpson clonality was computed per sample as the square root of Simpson's diversity index over productive rearrangements. The table comes from immuneACCESS by way of TCRdb, which keeps in-frame sequences with V and J called. Part of the clones is missing from these tables; in studies checked, under half for an unresolved V gene and the rest for unknown reasons. V, J and clone size reflect that table, while D and trimming were determined from the DNA. Present in this sample are fewer than 200,000 clones, roughly 78% of which were seen just once. The ten most abundant clones make up about 7.8% of the sample.

The clonotype originates from a woman aged 60-75 years with COVID-19, enrolled during active disease. The sequence links TRBV7-9 to TRBJ2-3; TRBD1 matches 8 bases in the middle. Input material: peripheral blood. CDR3 loop: CASSLPGQGADTQYF. In nucleotides, the sequence is TGTGCCAGCAGCTTACCAGGACAGGGCGCAGATACGCAGTATTTT.